A selection of T cell receptor beta chains follows, all from one sample in a study of CD8+ T cells in alopecia areata. Repertoires were generated with immunoSEQ multiplex PCR, while TCRdb's copy carries only in-frame clones and drops some. The data contain 150,000 to 200,000 clones, roughly 60% of them singletons. The sequenced sample consisted of CD4+ T cells sorted from blood. The receptors originated from a human donor in good health. The CDR3 runs from the conserved cysteine through the conserved F or W. Each record gives: clone size, J gene, V gene, D gene, CDR3 DNA, CDR3 protein. A D gene is named only where the DNA matches it firmly. Rows give clone size only sometimes, using once, few, many, or a class for an expanded clone.

clone_size: NA; j_call: TRBJ2-7; v_call: TRBV5-1; d_call: NA; cdr3_nt: TGCGCCAGCAGCTTTGGGGAGATAAGGGAGCAGTACTTC; cdr3_aa: CASSFGEIREQYF
clone_size: NA; j_call: TRBJ2-7; v_call: TRBV5-5; d_call: NA; cdr3_nt: TGTGCCAGCAGCTTCTCGGAGAACTACGAGCAGTACTTC; cdr3_aa: CASSFSENYEQYF
clone_size: NA; j_call: TRBJ2-6; v_call: TRBV25-1; d_call: TRBD1; cdr3_nt: TGTGCCAGCAGTGCGTACCGGGACAGGGGTCCTGGGGCCAACGTCCTGACTTTC; cdr3_aa: CASSAYRDRGPGANVLTF
clone_size: NA; j_call: TRBJ2-1; v_call: TRBV7-2; d_call: NA; cdr3_nt: TGTGCCAGCAGCTTTATGGACGGCAATGAGCAGTTCTTC; cdr3_aa: CASSFMDGNEQFF
clone_size: once; j_call: TRBJ1-1; v_call: TRBV6-9; d_call: NA; cdr3_nt: TGTGCCAGCAATCTAAACACTGAAGCTTTCTTT; cdr3_aa: CASNLNTEAFF
clone_size: NA; j_call: TRBJ1-4; v_call: TRBV30; d_call: NA; cdr3_nt: TGTGCCTGGAGATTGCCTTGGGGCTATAATGAAAAACTGTTTTTT; cdr3_aa: CAWRLPWGYNEKLFF
clone_size: NA; j_call: TRBJ2-1; v_call: TRBV29-1; d_call: NA; cdr3_nt: TGCAGCGTTGGGGCGACGGACGGGAATGAGCAGTTCTTC; cdr3_aa: CSVGATDGNEQFF
clone_size: NA; j_call: TRBJ2-5; v_call: TRBV6-6; d_call: TRBD2; cdr3_nt: TGTGCCAGCAGCCGGACTAGCGGGGAGACCCAGTACTTC; cdr3_aa: CASSRTSGETQYF
clone_size: NA; j_call: TRBJ2-7; v_call: TRBV5-1; d_call: NA; cdr3_nt: TGCGCCAGCAGCTTGGGTGGCCTCTACGAGCAGTACTTC; cdr3_aa: CASSLGGLYEQYF
clone_size: NA; j_call: TRBJ2-1; v_call: TRBV6-6; d_call: NA; cdr3_nt: TGTGCCAGCAGTTACGAACCCGCGGCTAGCGAGAATGAGCAGTTCTTC; cdr3_aa: CASSYEPAASENEQFF
clone_size: NA; j_call: TRBJ2-7; v_call: TRBV5-4; d_call: NA; cdr3_nt: TGTGCCAGCAGCGCCCCAGGGCCGGGCGAGCAGTACTTC; cdr3_aa: CASSAPGPGEQYF
clone_size: NA; j_call: TRBJ2-7; v_call: TRBV11-2; d_call: TRBD1; cdr3_nt: TGTGCCAGCAGCTCTGGAGGACAGGGTCGCGACGAGCAGTACTTC; cdr3_aa: CASSSGGQGRDEQYF
clone_size: NA; j_call: TRBJ1-2; v_call: TRBV27; d_call: TRBD1; cdr3_nt: TGTGCCAGCAGAAATAACGGACAGGGACCTAACTATGGCTACACCTTC; cdr3_aa: CASRNNGQGPNYGYTF
clone_size: few; j_call: TRBJ2-5; v_call: TRBV5-1; d_call: TRBD1; cdr3_nt: TGCGCCAGCAGCTCGGCCGGGACAGGTTACCAAGAGACCCAGTACTTC; cdr3_aa: CASSSAGTGYQETQYF
clone_size: NA; j_call: TRBJ2-6; v_call: TRBV2; d_call: NA; cdr3_nt: TGTGCCAGCAGTCTGACACCGAGTTGGAAAGATGGGGCCAACGTCCTGACTTTC; cdr3_aa: CASSLTPSWKDGANVLTF
clone_size: NA; j_call: TRBJ2-3; v_call: TRBV5-1; d_call: NA; cdr3_nt: TGCGCCAGCAGCCGCGGACAGCCCACAGATACGCAGTATTTT; cdr3_aa: CASSRGQPTDTQYF
clone_size: NA; j_call: TRBJ1-2; v_call: TRBV2; d_call: NA; cdr3_nt: TGTGCCAGCAGTTATCCCGGGACGTCAATTCGGGAACTCTATGGCTACACCTTC; cdr3_aa: CASSYPGTSIRELYGYTF
clone_size: NA; j_call: TRBJ2-2; v_call: TRBV28; d_call: NA; cdr3_nt: TGTGCCAGCACGGGGGCGAACACCGGGGAGCTGTTTTTT; cdr3_aa: CASTGANTGELFF
clone_size: NA; j_call: TRBJ2-5; v_call: TRBV19; d_call: TRBD1; cdr3_nt: TGTGCCAGTAGTACCGGGACAGGGGCCCAAGAGACCCAGTACTTC; cdr3_aa: CASSTGTGAQETQYF
clone_size: few; j_call: TRBJ2-2; v_call: TRBV4-1; d_call: TRBD2; cdr3_nt: TGCGCCAGCAGCCAACCTTTAAAGGGAGGGCCGCCCGGGGAGCTGTTTTTT; cdr3_aa: CASSQPLKGGPPGELFF
clone_size: NA; j_call: TRBJ2-1; v_call: TRBV9; d_call: TRBD2; cdr3_nt: TGTGCCAGCAGCGTAGCGAGTAGCGGGACCTACCTCGACAATGAGCAGTTCTTC; cdr3_aa: CASSVASSGTYLDNEQFF
clone_size: few; j_call: TRBJ2-1; v_call: TRBV7-3; d_call: TRBD2; cdr3_nt: TGTGCCAGCAGCTTAGGAGCGGGAGGCTCCAATGAGCAGTTCTTC; cdr3_aa: CASSLGAGGSNEQFF
clone_size: NA; j_call: TRBJ2-7; v_call: TRBV7-6; d_call: NA; cdr3_nt: TGTGCCAGCAGCTTCGATCTTACGGGGTTGGGGGAGCAGTACTTC; cdr3_aa: CASSFDLTGLGEQYF
clone_size: few; j_call: TRBJ1-2; v_call: TRBV15; d_call: NA; cdr3_nt: TGTGCCACCAGCAGAGACGGCTATGGCTACACCTTC; cdr3_aa: CATSRDGYGYTF
clone_size: NA; j_call: TRBJ1-1; v_call: TRBV5-1; d_call: NA; cdr3_nt: TGCGCCAGCAGCCCGGAAGTTCTAGCAAACACTGAAGCTTTCTTT; cdr3_aa: CASSPEVLANTEAFF
clone_size: once; j_call: TRBJ1-1; v_call: TRBV6-5; d_call: NA; cdr3_nt: TGTGCCACTTTCCGTTCCGGGGCTAGCACTGAAGCTTTCTTT; cdr3_aa: CATFRSGASTEAFF
clone_size: NA; j_call: TRBJ2-2; v_call: TRBV6-4; d_call: TRBD2; cdr3_nt: TGTGCCAGCAGCCCCCAAGGACTAGCGGGAAACACCGGGGAGCTGTTTTTT; cdr3_aa: CASSPQGLAGNTGELFF
clone_size: once; j_call: TRBJ2-5; v_call: TRBV30; d_call: NA; cdr3_nt: TGTGCCTGGAGTGTACTCTTGGGAACTGGGACCCAGTACTTC; cdr3_aa: CAWSVLLGTGTQYF
clone_size: NA; j_call: TRBJ2-1; v_call: TRBV5-1; d_call: TRBD1; cdr3_nt: TGCGCCAGCAGCCACCAAAGGACAGGACCAAATGAGCAGTTCTTC; cdr3_aa: CASSHQRTGPNEQFF